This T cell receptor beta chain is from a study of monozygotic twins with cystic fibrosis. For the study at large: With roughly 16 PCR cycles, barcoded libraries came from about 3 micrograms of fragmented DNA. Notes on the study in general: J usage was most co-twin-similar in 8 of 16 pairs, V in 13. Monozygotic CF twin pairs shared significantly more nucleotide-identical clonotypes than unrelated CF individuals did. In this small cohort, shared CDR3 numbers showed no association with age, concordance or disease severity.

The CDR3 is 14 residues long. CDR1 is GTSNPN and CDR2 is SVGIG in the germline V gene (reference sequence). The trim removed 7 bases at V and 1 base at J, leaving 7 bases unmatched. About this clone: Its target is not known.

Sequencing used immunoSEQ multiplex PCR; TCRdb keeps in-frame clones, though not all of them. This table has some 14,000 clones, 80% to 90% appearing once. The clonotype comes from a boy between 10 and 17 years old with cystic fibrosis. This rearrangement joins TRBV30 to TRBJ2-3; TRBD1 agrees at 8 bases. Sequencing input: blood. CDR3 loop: CASDWGQGTDTQYF. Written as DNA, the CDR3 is TGTGCCTCTGACTGGGGACAGGGCACAGATACGCAGTATTTT.